This T cell receptor (beta chain) was observed in a study of T cell repertoires in cytomegalovirus infection. Across the study: Recently described HLA-C-restricted plus well-studied HLA-B-restricted CMV epitopes were used. An indication of both CMV infection and matching HLA type came from public TCR beta signatures. Study-level results: Using cumulative public TCR beta family frequency, the authors identified those who carried CMV together with the relevant HLA.

The CDR3 extends over 14 amino acids. V shed 6 bases and J shed 1 base, with 13 bases lying between them. Germline-derived CDR1 and CDR2 are MNHEY and SMNVEV (reference sequence). This clonotype was seen a handful of times. The antigen remains unidentified. TCRdb recomputed calls from the reads with MiXCR, one row per CDR3 protein. The sample consists of about 890,000 distinct CDR3 sequences, 31% of them appearing once. The genes are TRBV27 and TRBJ2-7, with D tentatively TRBD1 (6 bases). The sequence came from a human donor in good health (CMV status not recorded). Some clones in this sample may be carry-over from other donors' samples. This material consisted of cultured CD8+ T cells from PBMCs, taken from culture after CMV antigen stimulation. This chain's CDR3 is CASSWDIYSYEQYF. CDR3 nucleotide sequence: TGTGCCAGCAGCTGGGACATCTATTCCTACGAGCAGTACTTC.